This T cell receptor beta chain came from a study of blood T cell repertoires in COVID-19. Sequenced by immunoSEQ multiplex PCR; TCRdb stores in-frame clones only, minus some. There are about 150,000 clones in the sample; roughly 87% occur only once, and about 4.2% lies in the top ten. Germline CDR1 and CDR2: SQVTM and ANQGSEA. CDR3 length: 14 residues. V was trimmed by 4 bases and J by 0 bases, leaving 7 bases between them. The sequenced material came from peripheral blood. The gene calls are TRBV29-1 and TRBJ2-6, with D unresolved. This sequence originates from an older woman with active or convalescent COVID-19. DNA of the CDR3: TGCAGCGTTGTACTAAGCTCTGGGGCCAACGTCCTGACTTTC. Protein: CSVVLSSGANVLTF.